The clone carrying this TCR beta chain has only a few counts. Antigen specificity is unknown. Libraries were prepared by immunoSEQ multiplex PCR; TCRdb keeps only in-frame clonotypes and omits some of them. The sample yields around 59,000 clones, 86% seen once. This CDR3 is 15 amino acids long. Between the trimmed V and J ends, which lost 3 bases and 2 bases, there was a span of 14 bases. Germline V CDR1 and CDR2: SGHTA, FQGNSA. This entry comes from a study of OX40 agonist ivuxolimab in advanced cancers. Study overall: With ivuxolimab, an agonistic anti-OX40 (CD134) antibody, patients were treated. Dose-escalation patients' cancers were hepatocellular carcinoma, melanoma, renal cell or head and neck cancer. Aged roughly 23 to 79 with a mean of roughly 63 years, they were around 83% male.

General observations from the study: Average numbers of expanded clones were greater in CD8+ T cells than in CD4+.

The sequence derives from an adult with an advanced solid tumor such as melanoma, head and neck, liver or kidney cancer. The sample in question was CD4+ or CD8+ T cells sorted from blood, obtained in a trial of the OX40 agonist ivuxolimab. The V and J genes are TRBV7-2 and TRBJ2-7; possibly TRBD1 or TRBD2 for D (5 bases each). The CDR3 sequence: CASSLGRGLAYEQYF. In nucleotides, the CDR3 is TGTGCCAGCAGCTTGGGGCGAGGGCTAGCCTACGAGCAGTACTTC.